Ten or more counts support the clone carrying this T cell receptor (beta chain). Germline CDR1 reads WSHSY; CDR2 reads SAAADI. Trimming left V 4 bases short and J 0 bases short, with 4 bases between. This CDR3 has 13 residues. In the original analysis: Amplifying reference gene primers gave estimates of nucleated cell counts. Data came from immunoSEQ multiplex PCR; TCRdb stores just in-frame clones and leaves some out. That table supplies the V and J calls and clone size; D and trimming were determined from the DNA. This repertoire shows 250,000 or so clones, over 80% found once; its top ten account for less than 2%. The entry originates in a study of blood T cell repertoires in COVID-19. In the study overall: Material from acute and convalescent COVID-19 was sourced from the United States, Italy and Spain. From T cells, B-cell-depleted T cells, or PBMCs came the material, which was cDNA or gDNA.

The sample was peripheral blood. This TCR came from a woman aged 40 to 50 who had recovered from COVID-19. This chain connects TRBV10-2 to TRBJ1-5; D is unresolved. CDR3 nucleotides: TGCGCCAGCAGTGCCGGTAGCAATCAGCCCCAGCATTTT. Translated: CASSAGSNQPQHF.